This TCR beta chain was sequenced in a study of spatial heterogeneity in lung cancer. Germline loops: CDR1 LGHDT, CDR2 YNNKEL (reference sequence). V was trimmed by 1 base and J by 4 bases, leaving 10 bases between them. The CDR3 contains 14 residues. This clonotype is labeled medium-sized. Each TCR cDNA molecule bore a unique molecular identifier. TCRdb processed the 5' RACE reads anew with MiXCR; each CDR3 protein has one entry. The sample shows some 3,000 distinct CDR3 sequences, about 7.7% of them seen only once. The sample's time point: sample taken at primary tumor resection. Untreated early-stage non-small cell lung cancer patients, roughly 75 in total, were the donors. Whole RNA, which was extracted from tumor, nontumor lung tissue or frozen PBMC, was sequenced without any cell sorting.

The J gene is TRBJ2-5, the V gene TRBV3-1, with D perhaps matching TRBD2 (6 bases). This specimen consisted of normal lung tissue next to the tumor, obtained at surgery. This clonotype originated in a female donor with early-stage non-small cell lung cancer. CDR3 nucleotides: TGTGCCAGCAGCCAAGGGGGGGTCGGAGAGACCCAGTACTTC. Encoded protein: CASSQGGVGETQYF.